A single sample gave rise to the 29 T cell receptor beta chains below, sequenced in a study of beta chain features in type 1 diabetes. Isolated RNA was reverse transcribed in full, so expressed TCRB transcripts were sequenced. Profiling relied on immunoSEQ multiplex PCR, and the TCRdb table lists in-frame clones only, not all of them. The sample shows hundreds of thousands of clones, 25% to 35% of them seen only once. The specimen sequenced was naive CD4+ T cells from blood. These receptors were taken from a man between 18 and 35 years old in good health.

The CDR3 loop is CASSVALGNTGELFF. In DNA, the CDR3 is TGTGCCAGCAGCGTAGCTTTGGGGAACACCGGGGAGCTGTTTTTT. The rearrangement uses TRBV9 and TRBJ2-2, with D uncertain. The V gene's germline CDR1 is SGDLS and CDR2 YYNGEE. The CDR3 sequence is 15 residues long. V was shortened by 0 bases and J by 1 base, with 7 bases between the two germline ends.

This clone came up a few times. The rearrangement uses TRBV30 and TRBJ2-4, with D possibly being TRBD2 (5 bases). This CDR3 spans 14 amino acids. The V gene's germline CDR1 is GTSNPN and CDR2 SVGIG (reference sequence). As DNA, the CDR3 is TGTGCTTGCGGGTTCACGGGTTCTTTAAACATTCAGTACTTC. Its protein is CACGFTGSLNIQYF.

This clone was detected once. The chain combines TRBV5-1 with TRBJ2-3, with D perhaps being TRBD1 or TRBD2 (5 bases each). V lost 7 bases and J 4 bases, leaving 16 bases between the germline ends. Germline V gene sequence: CDR1 SGHRS, CDR2 YFSETQ. The CDR3 totals 14 residues. The CDR3: CASLTPGTPDTQYF. CDR3 DNA: TGCGCCAGCCTTACGCCGGGGACCCCAGATACGCAGTATTTT.

The chain employs TRBV29-1 and TRBJ1-1; TRBD1 matches 8 bases. Trimming cost V 3 bases and J 7 bases; bases outside gene matches: 13. Germline V gene sequence: CDR1 SQVTM, CDR2 ANQGSEA. The CDR3 covers 15 residues. This CDR3 reads CSVEGTDRVPGEAFF. Here the CDR3 DNA reads TGCAGCGTTGAGGGGACGGACAGGGTCCCGGGTGAAGCTTTCTTT. The whole variable domain, filled in from reference TRBV29-1 and TRBJ1-1, reads SAVISQKPSRDICQRGTSLTIQCQVDSQVTMMFWYRQQPGQSLTLIATANQGSEATYESGFVIDKFPISRPNLTFSTLTVSNMSPEDSSIYLCSVEGTDRVPGEAFFGQGTRLTVV.

J is TRBJ2-7 and V is TRBV29-1; 8 bases are a match to TRBD1. The ends lost 4 bases at V and 0 bases at J; junction bases unmatched: 5. The germline CDR1 and CDR2 sequences are SQVTM and ANQGSEA. CDR3 length equals 14 residues. As DNA, the CDR3 is TGCAGCGTTGTTGGGGACAGGAGCTCCTACGAGCAGTACTTC. Translation gives CSVVGDRSSYEQYF.

The chain employs TRBV4-2 and TRBJ1-2, with 7 bases fitting TRBD1. J lost 0 bases, V lost 0 bases, and 1 base had no gene match. The CDR3 is 15 residues long. CDR1 LGHNA and CDR2 YNFKEQ come from the germline V gene. CDR3 sequence: CASSQEDRPNYGYTF. Written as DNA, the CDR3 is TGTGCCAGCAGCCAAGAGGACAGGCCTAACTATGGCTACACCTTC.

This clone appeared a few times. CDR3 region: CASSLIGRTEQFF. For the CDR3, the DNA is TGTGCCAGCAGTTTAATTGGGAGAACTGAGCAGTTCTTC. The chain combines TRBV28 with TRBJ2-1; a weak D match, TRBD2 (5 bases). CDR1 is MDHEN and CDR2 is SYDVKM in the germline V gene. CDR3 length equals 13 residues. Trimming cost V 2 bases and J 9 bases, with 11 bases left between them.

As for this clone: Given the absence of the conserved phenylalanine or tryptophan at the CDR3 end, a read error is likely. Because the CDR3's place on the DNA is in doubt, the DNA is left out and the CDR3 is given as listed by TCRdb. The CDR3 is CASSQADGNP. The chain carries TRBV4-1 and TRBJ1-1. From germline, CDR1 is MGHRA and CDR2 YSYEKL. Both ends counted, the CDR3 spans 10 residues.

This clone was counted a few times. The rearrangement joins TRBV10-3 to TRBJ2-3, with D perhaps matching TRBD1 (6 bases). Trimming cost V 3 bases and J 6 bases, with 16 bases left between them. The CDR3 length is 15 residues. CDR1 is ENHRY and CDR2 is SYGVKD in the germline V gene. The CDR3 region has the DNA TGTGCCATCAGTGATTCGGCAGGGGCCTACGATACGCAGTATTTT. This gives the protein CAISDSAGAYDTQYF.

The CDR3 DNA sequence: TGTGCCAGTAGAGGGGCAGTCAGCACAGATACGCAGTATTTT. It yields the protein CASRGAVSTDTQYF. The chain combines TRBV19 with TRBJ2-3; possibly TRBD1 for D (5 bases). CDR1 LNHDA and CDR2 SQIVND come from the germline V gene (reference sequence). CDR3 size: 14 residues. Trimming pared 6 bases from V and 0 bases from J, leaving 10 bases between.

The chain employs TRBV29-1 and TRBJ2-1, with D possibly TRBD1 on 6 matching bases. The CDR3 sequence is 14 residues long. Between the trimmed V and J ends, which lost 0 bases and 3 bases, there was a span of 9 bases. The germline V gene encodes CDR1 SQVTM and CDR2 ANQGSEA. The CDR3 sequence is CSVEEGTHYNEQFF. CDR3 nucleotides: TGCAGCGTTGAAGAAGGGACACACTACAATGAGCAGTTCTTC.

The sample holds a few counts of this clone. The genes are TRBV28 and TRBJ2-5; possibly TRBD1 for D (5 bases). The CDR3 is 14 residues long. V dropped 6 bases and J dropped 1 base, with 12 bases sitting between them. The germline V gene has CDR1 MDHEN and CDR2 SYDVKM. The chain's CDR3 is CASRQRQFQETQYF. The CDR3 nucleotides read TGTGCCAGCAGGCAGAGACAGTTCCAAGAGACCCAGTACTTC.

This rearrangement joins TRBV6-6 to TRBJ1-2; D ambiguous. Trimming shortened V by 5 bases and J by 6 bases, and 10 bases separated the two germline ends. The length of the CDR3 is 12 residues. Germline CDR1 and CDR2: MNHNY and SVGAGI (reference sequence). The CDR3 here is CASSSLRDGYTF. The DNA for the CDR3 is TGTGCCAGCAGTAGCCTAAGGGATGGCTACACCTTC.

The chain uses TRBV30 and TRBJ2-1; TRBD1 agrees at 9 bases. There are 16 residues in the CDR3. Losses at the gene ends were 4 bases for V and 8 bases for J; bases not matched to a gene: 15. CDR1 GTSNPN and CDR2 SVGIG come from the germline V gene (reference sequence). Here the CDR3 DNA reads TGTGCCTGGAAGACATTTTCGACAGGGGGATTTTATGAGCAGTTCTTC. It encodes CAWKTFSTGGFYEQFF.

On this clone: A junction end diverges from the germline sequence, so it may reflect a read error. This chain uses TRBV5-1 with TRBJ2-4, with 7 positions matching TRBD2. This CDR3 contains 12 residues. The germline V gene encodes CDR1 SGHRS and CDR2 YFSETQ. In DNA, the CDR3 is TGCGCCAGCAGCCCCCCGCCGGGAGGCGTCCACTTC. It specifies CASSPPPGGVHF.

In this sample, this clone turned up a few times. The genes are TRBV10-3 and TRBJ2-3, with D maybe TRBD1 (6 bases). V dropped 8 bases and J dropped 4 bases, with 19 bases sitting between them. CDR1 and CDR2 (germline): ENHRY, SYGVKD. The CDR3 is 15 residues long. CDR3 protein: CAILPVVGAADTQYF. DNA for the CDR3: TGTGCCATCCTCCCCGTGGTGGGGGCAGCAGATACGCAGTATTTT.

V gene TRBV7-9 combines with J gene TRBJ2-7, with 9 bases fitting TRBD2. The germline V gene has CDR1 SEHNR and CDR2 FQNEAQ (reference sequence). The CDR3 covers 18 residues. The V gene end was trimmed by 0 bases and the J gene end by 1 base; junction bases not matched to a gene: 10. The DNA of the CDR3 is TGTGCCAGCAGCTTAGCTCGCCTTAGCGGGAGAGGGTCCTACGAGCAGTACTTC. Translated, it gives CASSLARLSGRGSYEQYF.

This clone was seen a few times. This sequence joins TRBV7-9 and TRBJ2-2, with TRBD1 matching 8 bases. Germline V CDR1 and CDR2: SEHNR, FQNEAQ (reference sequence). V lost 6 bases to trimming and J lost 6 bases; unmatched junction nucleotides: 6. CDR3 size: 14 residues. CDR3 protein: CASRQDREAGELFF. CDR3 DNA: TGTGCCAGCAGACAGGACAGGGAGGCCGGGGAGCTGTTTTTT.

In this sample, this clone turned up a few times. The rearrangement uses TRBV7-2 and TRBJ2-5; TRBD1 is a possible D gene (6 bases). Per the germline V gene, CDR1 is SGHTA and CDR2 is FQGNSA. V lost 2 bases and J lost 5, with 12 bases in between. The CDR3 is made up of 14 amino acids. CDR3 protein: CASSLSQGLETQYF. CDR3 DNA sequence: TGTGCCAGCAGCTTAAGTCAGGGGTTGGAGACCCAGTACTTC.

This clone has a handful of counts. The V and J genes are TRBV2 and TRBJ2-3; 11 nucleotides agree with TRBD2. Germline trimming cut 2 bases from V and 0 bases from J; bases unmatched to any gene: 13. This CDR3 has 20 residues. Germline assignment: CDR1 SNHLY and CDR2 FYNNEI. The CDR3 protein is CASSESLSPRTSGSTDTQYF. As DNA, the CDR3 is TGTGCCAGCAGTGAATCCCTCTCCCCCCGGACTAGCGGGAGCACAGATACGCAGTATTTT.

This clone was found a few times. The chain couples TRBV7-9 to TRBJ2-5; 7 bases fit TRBD1. V dropped 4 bases and J dropped 1; count of bases not matched to a gene: 3. The CDR3 totals 14 residues. Germline CDR1 SEHNR, CDR2 FQNEAQ (reference sequence). Here the CDR3 reads CASSSGTVQETQYF. The CDR3, as DNA: TGTGCCAGCAGCTCAGGGACAGTCCAAGAGACCCAGTACTTC.

Written as DNA, the CDR3 is TGTGCCAGCAGCGTATGGGGGACTAGCGGGAGCGGCACCCAAGAGACCCAGTACTTC. Its protein is CASSVWGTSGSGTQETQYF. V is TRBV9 and J is TRBJ2-5, with 14 bases matching TRBD2. Germline lookup yields CDR1 SGDLS and CDR2 YYNGEE. Trimming removed 1 base from V and 1 base from J; junction bases left unmatched: 9. CDR3 size: 19 residues.

This clone was observed a handful of times. The rearrangement joins TRBV30 to TRBJ1-1, with D tentatively TRBD1 (6 bases). Germline CDR1 GTSNPN, CDR2 SVGIG (reference sequence). This CDR3 contains 15 residues. The V end lost 0 bases, the J end lost 0 bases, and 11 bases lay between the germline ends. CDR3 residues: CAWSVKRDMNTEAFF. The CDR3 DNA sequence: TGTGCCTGGAGTGTAAAGAGGGACATGAACACTGAAGCTTTCTTT.

In this sample, this clone turned up a few times. The rearrangement links TRBV9 to TRBJ1-5, with D unclear. The germline V gene encodes CDR1 SGDLS and CDR2 YYNGEE. The CDR3 is made up of 14 amino acids. V dropped 0 bases and J dropped 6 bases, with 10 bases sitting between them. The CDR3 DNA reads TGTGCCAGCAGCGTAGACACTTTTGGTCAGCCCCAGCATTTT. Protein product: CASSVDTFGQPQHF.

This clone came up a few times. The gene calls are TRBV7-2 and TRBJ2-1; D possibly corresponds to TRBD2 (5 bases). Germline CDR1 is SGHTA and CDR2 is FQGNSA. Trimming stripped 1 base from V and 3 bases from J, with 10 bases between. This CDR3 has 15 residues. The CDR3 is CASSLEAVGYNEQFF. The CDR3 DNA follows: TGTGCCAGCAGCTTAGAAGCGGTAGGCTACAATGAGCAGTTCTTC.

This chain joins TRBV6-5 and TRBJ2-6; 8 bases are shared with TRBD1. Germline V gene sequence: CDR1 MNHEY, CDR2 SVGAGI. The CDR3 contains 16 residues. The trim removed 2 bases at V and 7 bases at J, leaving 7 bases unmatched. The CDR3 region has the DNA TGTGCCAGCAGTTACGGGGGACAGGCTAGAGCCAACGTCCTGACTTTC. Its translation: CASSYGGQARANVLTF.

This chain joins TRBV5-1 and TRBJ2-1, with no clear D. This CDR3 region has 17 residues. V shed 4 bases and J shed 0 bases, with 17 bases lying between them. CDR1 SGHRS and CDR2 YFSETQ come from the germline V gene. This CDR3 reads CASSAIGGLSSYNEQFF. CDR3 bases: TGCGCCAGCAGCGCTATCGGCGGATTGAGCTCCTACAATGAGCAGTTCTTC. Together with reference TRBV5-1 and TRBJ2-1, the CDR3 gives the full variable domain: KAGVTQTPRYLIKTRGQQVTLSCSPISGHRSVSWYQQTPGQGLQFLFEYFSETQRNKGNFPGRFSGRQFSNSRSEMNVSTLELGDSALYLCASSAIGGLSSYNEQFFGPGTRLTVL.

The genes are TRBV7-2 and TRBJ1-5; D gene uncertain. Trimming stripped 1 base from V and 4 bases from J, with 5 bases between. The germline CDR1 and CDR2 sequences are SGHTA and FQGNSA. This CDR3 is 13 amino acids long. CDR3 loop: CASSLGPNQPQHF. The CDR3 bases are TGTGCCAGCAGCTTAGGTCCGAATCAGCCCCAGCATTTT. The entire variable domain, with the rest obtained from reference TRBV7-2 and TRBJ1-5, is as follows: GAGVSQSPSNKVTEKGKDVELRCDPISGHTALYWYRQSLGQGLEFLIYFQGNSAPDKSGLPSDRFSAERTGGSVSTLTIQRTQQEDSAVYLCASSLGPNQPQHFGDGTRLSIL.

This chain joins TRBV7-2 and TRBJ1-2; 9 positions match TRBD1. The CDR3 has 15 residues. Germline V lookup: CDR1 SGHTA, CDR2 FQGNSA. J was trimmed by 6 bases and V by 5 bases; bases with no gene match: 10. The CDR3 DNA reads as TGTGCCAGCAGCCCGGGGACAGGGCTGGAGCATGGCTACACCTTC. This encodes CASSPGTGLEHGYTF.